A single sample gave rise to the 16 T cell receptor beta chains below, sequenced in a study of cytomegalovirus exposure and HLA in healthy donors. It was with 60 Vbeta and 13 Jbeta primers that the PCR ran. Measured with immunoSEQ multiplex PCR; TCRdb has only the in-frame clones, and not every one. The data hold about 150,000 clones, with 78% observed a single time. Sequenced sample: PBMCs. The origin of the receptors is a middle-aged man in good health and CMV-seropositive.

The chain carries TRBV27 and TRBJ2-5, with 7 nucleotides matching TRBD2. The CDR3 loop spans 16 amino acids. Per germline, CDR1 MNHEY and CDR2 SMNVEV (reference sequence). J lost 1 base, V lost 3 bases, and 8 bases had no gene match. CDR3 coding DNA: TGTGCCAGCAGTTTTGCATGGGGGAGGGGCCAAGAGACCCAGTACTTC. The encoded protein is CASSFAWGRGQETQYF.

This chain joins TRBV9 and TRBJ1-4; D is uncertain. This CDR3 is built from 18 residues. Trimming took off 1 base at V and 8 bases at J, with 24 bases between the two ends. The germline gives CDR1 SGDLS, CDR2 YYNGEE. The CDR3 DNA is TGTGCCAGCAGCGTATGGACCCTCGTACGGGGATTAGGCGAAAAACTGTTTTTT. Its protein is CASSVWTLVRGLGEKLFF.

The rearrangement links TRBV6-5 to TRBJ1-2; 7 nucleotides align to TRBD1. V shed 6 bases and J 2 bases; nucleotides not matched to a gene: 6. The CDR3 is 14 amino acids. Germline V CDR1 and CDR2: MNHEY, SVGAGI. DNA of the CDR3: TGTGCCAGCAGCCGGGACAGCATAAACTATGGCTACACCTTC. Residues: CASSRDSINYGYTF.

Comments on this clone: One junction end does not reproduce the germline sequence, and a read error may be involved. The V and J genes are TRBV7-9 and TRBJ1-1, with TRBD1 matching 8 bases. Per the germline V gene, CDR1 is SEHNR and CDR2 is FQNEAQ (reference sequence). CDR3 length: 17 amino acids. In DNA form, the CDR3 reads TGTTCCAGCAGTCGTAGAAGGACAGGGCTATTGAACACTGAAGCTTTCTTT. Protein product: CSSSRRRTGLLNTEAFF.

V gene TRBV27 combines with J gene TRBJ1-5; D is unclear. CDR3 length equals 16 residues. Between the trimmed V and J ends, which lost 2 bases and 2 bases, there was a span of 13 bases. Germline lookup yields CDR1 MNHEY and CDR2 SMNVEV (reference sequence). Here the CDR3 reads CASSLGPPVGNQPQHF. In DNA, the CDR3 is TGTGCCAGCAGTTTAGGTCCCCCCGTAGGCAATCAGCCCCAGCATTTT.

This clone was picked up a small number of times. The chain combines TRBV5-4 with TRBJ1-3; no definite D call. The V end lost 0 bases, the J end lost 0 bases, and 10 bases lay between the germline ends. In germline, CDR1 is SGHNT, CDR2 YYREEE (reference sequence). There are 16 residues in the CDR3. CDR3 bases: TGTGCCAGCAGCTTGGACGGGGAGAGCTCTGGAAACACCATATATTTT. Amino acid sequence: CASSLDGESSGNTIYF.

This rearrangement joins TRBV5-1 to TRBJ2-4; TRBD1 matches at 9 bases. Losses at the gene ends were 4 bases for V and 8 bases for J; bases not matched to a gene: 7. The CDR3 is 14 residues long. Germline V gene sequence: CDR1 SGHRS, CDR2 YFSETQ. The CDR3 spells CASSRGTGLDIQYF. The CDR3 DNA is TGCGCCAGCAGCCGCGGGACAGGGTTGGACATTCAGTACTTC.

This clone was picked up one time. The genes are TRBV7-2 and TRBJ2-7; D gene unclear. The germline V gene has CDR1 SGHTA and CDR2 FQGNSA. The CDR3 is made up of 14 amino acids. With 5 bases removed from V and 4 bases from J, the gap between germline ends came to 15 bases. The CDR3 DNA follows: TGTGCCAGCAGCCCAGGTGGCAGTTTTTACGAGCAGTACTTC. Amino acid sequence: CASSPGGSFYEQYF.

The V gene is TRBV6-6, the J gene TRBJ2-3; no clear D gene. Germline CDR1 is MNHNY and CDR2 is SVGAGI (reference sequence). The CDR3 contains 12 residues. V was cut by 6 bases and J by 6 bases, with 10 bases left in between. The CDR3 loop is CASSPMSDTQYF. DNA of the CDR3: TGTGCCAGCAGCCCTATGTCGGATACGCAGTATTTT.

This chain uses TRBV5-1 with TRBJ2-3; 8 nucleotides align to TRBD1. The CDR3 contains 15 residues. The J segment lost 3 bases and the V segment lost 2 bases, leaving 5 bases of the junction unmatched. Germline loops: CDR1 SGHRS, CDR2 YFSETQ. CDR3 nucleotides: TGCGCCAGCAGCTTCCCAGGGGGCAGAACAGATACGCAGTATTTT. It is translated as CASSFPGGRTDTQYF.

V gene TRBV5-1 combines with J gene TRBJ2-2; D call uncertain. This CDR3 comprises 13 residues. The ends were cut back, 3 bases at V and 9 bases at J, with 12 bases in the middle. Germline V CDR1 and CDR2: SGHRS, YFSETQ. The chain's CDR3 is CASSSGLRRELFF. Written as DNA, the CDR3 is TGCGCCAGCAGCTCGGGTCTTCGGCGGGAGCTGTTTTTT.

The chain is built from TRBV9 and TRBJ1-2; the D gene is possibly TRBD1 (6 bases). This CDR3 is built from 16 residues. Germline V CDR1 and CDR2: SGDLS, YYNGEE. The V end was cut by 3 bases, the J end by 3 bases, with 18 bases between. The DNA for the CDR3 is TGTGCCAGCAGCGAGACGGACAGCGCCTATTACTATGGCTACACCTTC. As protein: CASSETDSAYYYGYTF.

The chain uses TRBV4-1 and TRBJ1-5; 9 bases align to TRBD1. The length of the CDR3 is 18 residues. With 1 base clipped from V and 3 bases from J, the junction kept 10 bases outside the gene matches. Germline V gene data show CDR1 as MGHRA and CDR2 as YSYEKL. The CDR3 loop is CASSQGGLGTGYNQPQHF. The CDR3 region has the DNA TGCGCCAGCAGCCAAGGTGGGCTGGGGACAGGGTACAATCAGCCCCAGCATTTT.

In its sample, this clone was seen once. This chain connects TRBV29-1 to TRBJ2-3; TRBD2 is a possible D gene (6 bases). This CDR3 region has 14 residues. V shed 3 bases and J shed 2 bases, with 12 bases lying between them. Germline V CDR1 and CDR2: SQVTM, ANQGSEA. CDR3 nucleotides: TGCAGCGTTGACCTACGGGGGTCCACAGATACGCAGTATTTT. This encodes CSVDLRGSTDTQYF.

The V call is TRBV4-1, the J call TRBJ2-7; TRBD2 agrees at 7 bases. Germline CDR1 MGHRA, CDR2 YSYEKL. The V segment lost 4 bases and the J segment 4 bases; nucleotides outside the gene matches: 10. The CDR3 runs 15 residues. In DNA, the CDR3 is TGCGCCAGCAGCCCAGCGGCGGGAGTCGGTTACGAGCAGTACTTC. Its translation is CASSPAAGVGYEQYF.

CDR3 coding DNA: TGTGCCACCAGCAGAGAAGATTGGCTCTCTGGAAACACCATATATTTT. As protein: CATSREDWLSGNTIYF. This chain joins TRBV15 and TRBJ1-3; no firm D call. The germline V gene has CDR1 LNHNV and CDR2 YYDKDF (reference sequence). The CDR3 sequence is 16 residues long. V was cut by 0 bases and J by 0 bases, with 9 bases left in between.